This passage covers 15 T cell receptor beta chains from one sample sequenced in a study of T-cell reconstitution after alpha-beta-depleted transplantation in children. Unique molecular identifiers were used in preparing the TCRbeta library. TCRdb reanalysed the PCR reads using MiXCR and keeps one entry per CDR3 protein. The table records about 190,000 distinct CDR3 sequences, approximately 6.8% of them present only once. The starting material was PBMCs from the stem cell graft donor, obtained from the stem cell graft. The receptor source for this set is a human donor who donated a stem cell graft to a child with Wiskott-Aldrich syndrome.

This clonotype was seen ten or more times. This chain links TRBV9 with TRBJ2-7; maybe TRBD1 (5 bases). Germline V gene data show CDR1 as SGDLS and CDR2 as YYNGEE. V was trimmed by 0 bases and J by 0 bases, leaving 10 bases between them. The CDR3 loop spans 15 amino acids. As DNA, the CDR3 is TGTGCCAGCAGCGTAGCCGGACAAGTCTCCTACGAGCAGTACTTC. Residues: CASSVAGQVSYEQYF.

This clonotype was counted many times. CDR3 sequence (DNA): TGCGCCAGCAGCTTTTCGCCCGGCCGGGGGAATGAGCAGTTCTTC. Translating gives CASSFSPGRGNEQFF. The gene calls are TRBV5-1 and TRBJ2-1, with D perhaps matching TRBD2 (6 bases). The CDR3 sequence is 15 residues long. Deletions cut 2 bases from V and 7 bases from J, with 16 bases between. Germline CDR1 is SGHRS and CDR2 is YFSETQ.

This clonotype was counted a few times. CDR3 nucleotides: TGTGCCAGCAGTTACTGGGTTAAAAGTGGCACAGATACGCAGTATTTT. This sequence encodes CASSYWVKSGTDTQYF. The chain has TRBV6-5 and TRBJ2-3; no firm D call. Deletions cut 1 base from V and 1 base from J, with 12 bases between. CDR3 size: 16 residues. CDR1 MNHEY and CDR2 SVGAGI come from the germline V gene.

This chain joins TRBV7-2 and TRBJ2-3; 9 bases fit TRBD1. There are 15 residues in the CDR3. Germline trimming cut 4 bases from V and 2 bases from J; bases unmatched to any gene: 4. Germline V gives CDR1 SGHTA, CDR2 FQGNSA. The CDR3 DNA sequence: TGTGCCAGCAGCTCCGGGACAGGGCACACAGATACGCAGTATTTT. It specifies CASSSGTGHTDTQYF.

This clonotype was counted ten times or more. J is TRBJ2-7 and V is TRBV6-2 or TRBV6-3, with D hard to call. The germline V gene has CDR1 MNHEY and CDR2 SVGEGT. The CDR3 consists of 15 residues. The V end was cut by 2 bases, the J end by 7 bases, with 18 bases between. The CDR3 DNA reads as TGTGCCAGCAGTTACATCGCGTGGCGACTGGGGGAGCAGTACTTC. Amino acid sequence: CASSYIAWRLGEQYF.

This clonotype was seen repeatedly, ten times or more. The V call is TRBV27, the J call TRBJ2-2, with 11 bases fitting TRBD2. CDR1 MNHEY and CDR2 SMNVEV come from the germline V gene (reference sequence). The CDR3 consists of 15 residues. V lost 2 bases and J lost 8; bases outside the gene matches: 4. The CDR3 loop is CASSLLAGGSGELFF. CDR3 DNA: TGTGCCAGCAGTTTACTAGCGGGGGGATCTGGGGAGCTGTTTTTT.

There are many counts of this clonotype. The rearrangement uses TRBV5-1 and TRBJ2-2, with D possibly being TRBD2 (6 bases). Trimming took 6 bases from V and 0 from J, leaving 9 bases between them. There are 14 residues in the CDR3. The V gene's germline CDR1 is SGHRS and CDR2 YFSETQ. The CDR3 coding sequence is TGCGCCAGCATGCGGGATACGAACACCGGGGAGCTGTTTTTT. Its protein product is CASMRDTNTGELFF.

At least ten counts were recorded for this clonotype. This chain uses TRBV10-3 with TRBJ2-5, with D possibly called TRBD1 or TRBD2 (5 bases each). This CDR3 spans 14 amino acids. Germline V gene data show CDR1 as ENHRY and CDR2 as SYGVKD. V was shortened by 4 bases and J by 5 bases, with 14 bases between the two germline ends. In DNA, the CDR3 is TGTGCCATCAGTGTGGGGGTAGGACACGAGACCCAGTACTTC. Protein sequence: CAISVGVGHETQYF.

This clonotype was recorded many times. The chain combines TRBV12-3 or TRBV12-4 with TRBJ1-1; 7 nucleotides line up with TRBD1. The junction had 13 bases not matched to a gene; V was cut back by 6 bases and J by 6 bases. The CDR3 runs to 15 residues. The CDR3 DNA follows: TGTGCCAGCAGCCACAGGACAGGCCAAGGCTCTGAAGCTTTCTTT. Translation gives CASSHRTGQGSEAFF.

In this sample, this clonotype turned up many times. The V and J genes are TRBV28 and TRBJ2-5, with unresolved D. V lost 5 bases to trimming and J lost 2 bases, with 15 bases between them. The CDR3 runs 15 residues. CDR1 and CDR2 (germline): MDHEN, SYDVKM. The CDR3 sequence: CASSRTFARQETQYF. In nucleotides, the CDR3 is TGTGCCAGCAGTCGGACCTTTGCCCGACAAGAGACCCAGTACTTC.

This clonotype was seen at least ten times. The chain employs TRBV12-3 or TRBV12-4 and TRBJ1-6; TRBD1 might be the D (6 bases). V lost 6 bases, J lost 11 bases, and 11 bases lay in between. This CDR3 has 12 amino acids. The CDR3, as DNA: TGTGCCAGCAGCTTACAGGGTCCACCCCTCCACTTT. This encodes CASSLQGPPLHF.

CDR3: CASSPTGFVIYTF. DNA of the CDR3: TGTGCCAGCAGCCCGACAGGGTTTGTTATCTACACCTTC. V gene TRBV5-6 combines with J gene TRBJ1-2, with 7 bases lining up with TRBD1. From germline, CDR1 is SGHDT and CDR2 YYEEEE. The CDR3 spans 13 residues. With V trimmed by 4 bases and J by 10 bases, 10 bases remained unmatched.

At least ten counts were recorded for this clonotype. This chain links TRBV20-1 with TRBJ2-3; the D gene is possibly TRBD2 (5 bases). V shed 5 bases and J shed 2 bases, with 17 bases lying between them. Per the germline V gene, CDR1 is DFQATT and CDR2 is SNEGSKA (reference sequence). The CDR3 totals 15 residues. CDR3 sequence reads: CSARAGNVFTDTQYF. The CDR3 bases are TGCAGTGCTCGCGCCGGGAACGTATTCACAGATACGCAGTATTTT.

This clonotype was found many times. The chain carries TRBV25-1 and TRBJ2-2, with 7 bases identical to TRBD1. Germline CDR1 and CDR2: MGHDK and SYGVNS. V lost 6 bases to trimming and J lost 6 bases; unmatched junction nucleotides: 13. CDR3 length: 16 amino acids. CDR3 loop: CASSPTKTGDPGELFF. In DNA, the CDR3 is TGTGCCAGCAGCCCCACTAAAACAGGGGATCCCGGGGAGCTGTTTTTT.

The table lists this clonotype with a few counts. The CDR3 region is CATSMQQRSTDTQYF. CDR3 in DNA: TGTGCCACCAGCATGCAACAGAGAAGCACAGATACGCAGTATTTT. The chain uses TRBV15 and TRBJ2-3; no clear D gene. Germline V gene lookup returns CDR1 LNHNV and CDR2 YYDKDF (reference sequence). The ends were cut back, 4 bases at V and 0 bases at J, with 11 bases in the middle. This CDR3 contains 15 residues.